Reported below is one T cell receptor (beta chain). The data were taken from a study of blood T cell repertoires in COVID-19. Authors' methods: Amplified reference gene primers provided the basis for estimating nucleated cell counts. Some clones are missing from TCRdb's copy, which holds only in-frame ones; the method was immunoSEQ multiplex PCR. The DNA was the basis for D and trimming; V, J and clone size are from that table. This sample carries about 140,000 clones, 85% to 90% of them seen once, and the ten largest clones take 2.5% to 3%. The receptor comes from a man aged 55 to 70 with active or convalescent COVID-19. What was sequenced was peripheral blood.

The CDR3 sequence is CASSPDSGEKLFF. The CDR3 DNA reads as TGTGCCAGCAGCCCGGACAGTGGGGAAAAACTGTTTTTT. This chain connects TRBV3-1 (or the pseudogene TRBV3-2) to TRBJ1-4; a possible D gene is TRBD1 (6 bases). This CDR3 has 13 residues. Germline CDR1 is LGHDT and CDR2 is YNNKEL (reference sequence). The ends were cut back, 4 bases at V and 8 bases at J, with 11 bases in the middle.